These T cell receptor beta chains were read from a single sample in a study of blood T cell repertoires in COVID-19. Profiled with immunoSEQ multiplex PCR; TCRdb holds only in-frame clones, not every one. The sample yields approximately 210,000 clones, about 89% seen once. Sequencing was carried out using peripheral blood. These receptor sequences come from a woman in her forties with acute or convalescent COVID-19. The CDR3 runs from the conserved cysteine through the conserved F or W.

V gene	J gene	CDR3 protein
TRBV25-1	TRBJ1-6	CASSELQQGSSPLHF
TRBV6-1	TRBJ1-2	CASSENSINYGYTF
TRBV7-9	TRBJ1-1	CASRRQGTYTEAFF
TRBV19	TRBJ1-3	CASFPLGGRKSGNTIYF
TRBV14	TRBJ1-5	CASSHGRGDQPQHF
TRBV11-2	TRBJ1-4	CASSPGQRAAEKLFF
TRBV2	TRBJ1-1	CASSERVDGTEAFF
TRBV6-5	TRBJ2-2	CASVGRGVTGELFF
TRBV10-2	TRBJ1-2	CASSGQGAKLLYGYTF
TRBV7-6	TRBJ2-5	CASSFTPRETQYF
TRBV2	TRBJ1-4	CASSEDLEQTTNEKLFF
TRBV7-2	TRBJ1-1	CASSPLRGTEAFF
TRBV30	TRBJ2-1	CAWTDPGRSRKFF
TRBV3-1/TRBV3-2	TRBJ2-4	CASSQDRGGENIQYF
TRBV6-5	TRBJ1-3	CASGRDRAPGNTIYF
TRBV4-1	TRBJ1-1	CASSQGSGPFKAFF
TRBV9	TRBJ1-2	CASSTQTGYTF
TRBV27	TRBJ1-1	CASTRTFGGTTEAFF
TRBV9	TRBJ1-2	CASSAPGGDRFGYTF
TRBV29-1	TRBJ1-5	CSGTGSSNQPQHF
TRBV19	TRBJ1-5	CASSIGGGSSHYSNQPQHF
TRBV2	TRBJ2-2	CASSGGTSGTGELFF
TRBV2	TRBJ2-2	CASSGTLGRTGELFF
TRBV5-1	TRBJ1-4	CASRRGTLVITNEKLFF
TRBV30	TRBJ1-4	CAWSPGTVPNEKLFF
TRBV9	TRBJ2-2	CASSVGAARNTGELFF
TRBV27	TRBJ1-6	CASTLRGDSYNSPLHF
TRBV5-6	TRBJ1-5	CASSLGTGGVYSNQPQHF
TRBV10-3	TRBJ2-5	CASTGGYQETQYF
TRBV12-3/TRBV12-4	TRBJ1-1	CASSLLQGGEAFF
TRBV15	TRBJ1-1	CATSRTMDSPEAFF
TRBV15	TRBJ2-1	CATSRGGWNEQFF
TRBV24-1	TRBJ2-5	CATSDTGQKETQYF
TRBV19	TRBJ1-1	CASSETGLSFFF
TRBV19	TRBJ1-4	CASRLGAIEKLFF
TRBV4-2	TRBJ2-3	CASPGLAGDKNTDTQYF
TRBV15	TRBJ2-5	CATSRRGQETQYF
TRBV4-1	TRBJ1-1	CASSHNGETEAFF
TRBV27	TRBJ1-2	CASSGQGPNYGYTF